This TCR beta chain was sequenced in a study of memory B cells and T cells in multiple sclerosis. Whole-study findings and limits: Clone-set sizes differed between compartments, so shared clonotype counts needed normalization.

Only in-frame clones appear in the TCRdb table, and some are missing; sequencing was by immunoSEQ multiplex PCR. The table lists tens of thousands of clones, 86% of them singletons, with about 2.5% in the top ten. Stimulus-free culture yielded autoproliferating CFSE-dim and non-proliferating CFSE-high T cells, each sequenced separately. Replicate wells were pooled after less than eight days of stimulus-free culture of 5x10^7 CFSE-labeled PBMCs. PBMCs were labeled with approximately 0.53 uM CFSE and cultured without exogenous stimuli. Germline loops: CDR1 SGHRS, CDR2 YFSETQ. The V and J ends lost 0 bases and 6 bases, in that order; junction bases with no gene match: 3. The CDR3 has 16 amino acids. This clone was detected once. What it binds is unknown.

Material: PBMCs from blood kept in culture. The V and J genes are TRBV5-1 and TRBJ2-1, with 13 bases fitting TRBD2. The TCR originated in a human donor with multiple sclerosis. The CDR3 region is CASSLAGTSGTNEQFF. CDR3 in DNA: TGCGCCAGCAGCTTGGCCGGGACTAGCGGGACCAATGAGCAGTTCTTC. The whole variable domain, remainder taken from reference TRBV5-1 and TRBJ2-1, is KAGVTQTPRYLIKTRGQQVTLSCSPISGHRSVSWYQQTPGQGLQFLFEYFSETQRNKGNFPGRFSGRQFSNSRSEMNVSTLELGDSALYLCASSLAGTSGTNEQFFGPGTRLTVL.